This T cell receptor (beta chain) was sequenced in a study of beta chain features in type 1 diabetes. Study-level information: All samples yielded around 99 million examined sorted cells.

Between the trimmed V and J ends, which lost 5 bases and 6 bases, there was a span of 16 bases. Germline V gene lookup returns CDR1 SGHVS and CDR2 FNYEAQ. CDR3 length: 15 residues. This clone was counted only a few times. The antigen is unknown. The study's findings and limits: Moderate but significant shortening of TCRB CDR3s was recorded in all four CD4+ subsets from Type 1 diabetes patients.

Sequenced material consisted of expressed TCRB transcripts (all of the isolated RNA was reverse transcribed). The data were produced by immunoSEQ multiplex PCR, yet TCRdb's version contains in-frame clones alone and is incomplete. The sample consists of roughly 400,000 clones, about 10% of them appearing once. This chain joins TRBV7-6 and TRBJ2-2, with D maybe TRBD1 (7 bases). This TCR came from a man aged 30-40 years with type 1 diabetes. The material sequenced was central memory CD4+ T cells from blood. In DNA form, the CDR3 reads TGTGCCAGCAGCACCAGACAGGGCGGGGCCGGGGAGCTGTTTTTT. This gives the protein CASSTRQGGAGELFF.